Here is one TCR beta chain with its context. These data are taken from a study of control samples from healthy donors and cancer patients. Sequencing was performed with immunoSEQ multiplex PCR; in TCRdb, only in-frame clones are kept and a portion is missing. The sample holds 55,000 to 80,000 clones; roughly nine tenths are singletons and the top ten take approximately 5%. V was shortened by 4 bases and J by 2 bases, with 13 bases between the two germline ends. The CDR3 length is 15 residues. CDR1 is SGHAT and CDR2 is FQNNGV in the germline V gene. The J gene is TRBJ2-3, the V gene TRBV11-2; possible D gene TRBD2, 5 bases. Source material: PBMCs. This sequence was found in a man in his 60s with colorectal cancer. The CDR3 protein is CASSSPGVVTDTQYF. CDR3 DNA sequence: TGTGCCAGCAGCTCACCCGGGGTAGTCACAGATACGCAGTATTTT.